This is a list of T cell receptor beta chains from one sample in a study of CD8+ T cells in alopecia areata. The assay was immunoSEQ multiplex PCR, and TCRdb's table has in-frame clones only and misses some. The sample gives more than 200,000 clones, 40% to 55% of which show up once; roughly 2.6% is in the top ten. Source: CD4+ T cells sorted from blood, taken at roughly week 36, from a patient treated with tofacitinib. The source of these receptors is a human donor with alopecia areata. CDR3s include the opening cysteine and the closing phenylalanine or tryptophan. The D gene is left open where the match is weak. Expanded clones are given a class, and other clones once, few, many or no size at all.

clone size,V gene,D gene,J gene,CDR3 protein,CDR3 DNA
few,TRBV5-1,TRBD2,TRBJ2-1,CASSLPLAGGEEQFF,TGCGCCAGCAGCTTGCCACTAGCGGGAGGGGAGGAGCAGTTCTTC
few,TRBV29-1,NA,TRBJ2-7,CSVVGFPYEQYF,TGCAGCGTTGTGGGGTTCCCCTACGAGCAGTACTTC
NA,TRBV29-1,NA,TRBJ2-7,CSVEVRDGFGQYF,TGCAGCGTTGAAGTCCGGGACGGGTTCGGGCAGTACTTC
many,TRBV18,NA,TRBJ2-7,CASSPERARSEQYF,TGTGCCAGCTCACCGGAAAGGGCCAGGAGCGAGCAGTACTTC
NA,TRBV2,TRBD2,TRBJ2-5,CASMSGRETQYF,TGTGCCAGCATGAGCGGGAGGGAGACCCAGTACTTC
few,TRBV5-6,NA,TRBJ1-2,CASSLYRANYGYTF,TGTGCCAGCAGCTTGTATCGTGCTAACTATGGCTACACCTTC
NA,TRBV7-2,TRBD1,TRBJ2-5,CASSFTGTGFKETQYF,TGTGCCAGCAGCTTCACCGGGACAGGGTTTAAAGAGACCCAGTACTTC
NA,TRBV5-1,NA,TRBJ1-1,CASSLKGNTEAFF,TGCGCCAGCAGCTTGAAGGGCAACACTGAAGCTTTCTTT
once,TRBV4-3,NA,TRBJ2-3,CASSQSPGTGSTDTQYF,TGCGCCAGCAGCCAAAGCCCCGGGACTGGGAGCACAGATACGCAGTATTTT
few,TRBV29-1,NA,TRBJ1-1,CSVENRGAEAFF,TGCAGCGTCGAGAACAGAGGGGCTGAAGCTTTCTTT
once,TRBV5-6,NA,TRBJ2-3,CASSSPWNTQYF,TGTGCCAGCAGCTCTCCATGGAATACGCAGTATTTT
NA,TRBV5-1,NA,TRBJ2-2,CASSFNSEAGELFF,TGCGCCAGCAGCTTTAATAGCGAGGCCGGGGAGCTGTTTTTT
few,TRBV9,TRBD2,TRBJ2-3,CASSVASTSGLTDTQYF,TGTGCCAGCAGCGTAGCTTCGACTAGCGGCCTCACAGATACGCAGTATTTT
NA,TRBV19,TRBD1,TRBJ1-2,CASNNRGIDGYTF,TGTGCCAGTAACAACAGGGGAATCGATGGCTACACCTTC
NA,TRBV6-5,TRBD1,TRBJ2-7,CASSYRQGAYEQYF,TGTGCCAGCAGTTACAGGCAGGGGGCCTACGAGCAGTACTTC
few,TRBV28,NA,TRBJ1-5,CASSIRQYNQPQHF,TGTGCCAGCAGTATACGACAGTACAATCAGCCCCAGCATTTT
few,TRBV5-4,NA,TRBJ2-5,CASSPAGQRYQETQYF,TGTGCCAGCAGCCCGGCTGGGCAGAGGTACCAAGAGACCCAGTACTTC